The source of this T cell receptor beta chain is a study of cytomegalovirus exposure and HLA in healthy donors (dated by TCRdb to 2016 to 2017). Some background on the complete study: According to an earlier analysis of a few hundred of the donors, roughly 180 million T cells yielded over 90 million unique TCR beta sequences and about 280 Gb of sequence data. An early release that covered 640 HLA-typed donors contained around 300 gigabases of sequencing data and 65 million to 100 million unique TCR sequences. The genetic ancestry cluster associated with self-reported Caucasian donors included 81% of the 398 genotyped donors. The aim of the study was to test whether cataloging public T cell receptors could identify signatures of past pathogen exposure. The study profiled the T cell repertoires of hundreds of subjects by immunosequencing and related them to cytomegalovirus serostatus. A separate validation cohort of approximately 120 different subjects was used in addition to the roughly 700-subject first cohort. The study combined high-throughput TCR immunosequencing, statistical association of individual TCRs with disease status, and machine learning to predict cytomegalovirus infection status. A later analysis re-examined previously published TCR beta repertoires from hundreds of donors and added high-resolution HLA genotyping to investigate patterns of TCR occurrence. Rather than drawing on any new phenotypic data, the later analysis identified candidate immune exposures from TCR beta sequences and the way those sequences occurred across donors. To decide whether each TCR beta V gene segment behaved as functional or pseudogenic, an earlier analysis of some 600 of the donors relied on high-throughput TCR beta sequencing. Donor age, sex, ethnicity and CMV serostatus were compiled alongside the repertoire data. A later genetic analysis took genome-wide SNP genotypes for about 55% of the 666 donors and used that subset as a discovery cohort. Every repertoire in the discovery cohort had been generated on one and the same sequencing platform. HLA typing included class I and class II loci at four-digit resolution. Typing coverage differed by locus: A, B, C, DRB1 and DQB1 were typed in roughly 620-630 donors, DQA1 in about 550, DPA1 in around 580, and DPB1 in around 440. Because of strong linkage in the cohort, roughly five DR-DQ haplotypes were treated as single units for association and clustering. Among around 400 genotyped donors of the cohort, an average of around 220,000 unique TCR beta nucleotide sequences was sequenced per donor, of which 15% to 20% were non-productive.

This clone was seen a handful of times. Its cognate antigen has yet to be identified. No much larger clone is present one base from it, and per-base qualities are unavailable. The cohort comprised 710 or so healthy bone marrow donors. At the time of sampling, all cohort members were nominally healthy, though unrecorded immune exposures were likely present. The donor was CMV seronegative and belonged to the group of over 350 seronegative cohort members. Every donor gave a peripheral blood sample, and the peripheral blood mononuclear cells from that sample were used for TCR beta sequencing. The Qiagen DNeasy Blood Extraction Kit was used to extract genomic DNA from the blood cell samples. Counted from cysteine to phenylalanine, this CDR3 has 15 amino acids. Of the read, only the CDR3 DNA is kept; its 45 bases are in frame from base 1. V is shortened by 2 bases, J by 0 bases, and the region joining them spans 9 bases. CDR1 is given as SGHRS and CDR2 as YFSETQ, both from the germline V gene.

The study at large found these results: In a later analysis, several top co-occurrence clusters were reported to appear linked to parvovirus B19, influenza, CMV and Epstein-Barr virus. Sequencing depth was assumed to be roughly uniform across donors in the presence/absence analyses, though that assumption may not hold. A cluster of highly shared sequence variants was judged likely to represent a technical artifact of the sequencing pipeline. Most TCR sequences were observed very rarely across donors, whereas some public TCRs were present in many individuals. A total of about 180 TCR beta chains were listed by the study as associated with cytomegalovirus. A later analysis found that TCR association rates varied across HLA loci, with DRB1 alleles showing the most associated TCRs and HLA-C alleles the fewest. Some IMGT-functional V segments, including TRBV6-2 and TRBV6-3, could not be told apart with the 87-base-pair reads, so those segments were excluded. In both the original and validation cohorts, the classifier was reported to diagnose cytomegalovirus status with high specificity and sensitivity. Three of the identified cytomegalovirus-associated TCR beta chains were confirmed in vitro to be specific for cytomegalovirus antigens. When HLA alleles, especially DR and DQ, strongly co-occurred, attributing TCR associations to individual alleles was difficult. Because HLA typing was missing for some donors at each locus, association tests included only the typed subset. Linkage disequilibrium might explain the correlated functional status among segregating V segments, but an unknown experimental factor could not be ruled out. At a false discovery rate of 0.05, a later analysis linked about 16,000 TCR beta sequences to specific HLA alleles. Compared with equally common non-associated chains, HLA-associated TCR beta chains in a later analysis were more clonally expanded and had lower generation probabilities. Broadly in line with IMGT annotations, most TCR beta V segments showed up in productive rearrangements about 87% or about 30% of the time in an earlier analysis of 450 to 600 of the donors. The authors suggested that the approach could potentially be generalized to other disease states and immunological phenotypes. The cohort was sequenced for TCR beta chains only, and without alpha or paired-chain data the features that could be detected were limited. In a later analysis, most CMV-associated TCR beta chains were found to appear HLA-restricted, with HLA associations seemingly driven largely by CMV exposure. A further reported finding was that TCR beta sequences accurately predicted the HLA-A and HLA-B alleles for most subjects in the first cohort. Compared with the roughly 670-donor mean, donors in an Asian-associated ancestry cluster had fewer N-insertions in productive TCRs, according to a later genetic analysis. Seventeen rarely observed V segments, including chromosome 9 orphons, were excluded from the earlier analysis of about 600 of the donors because counts were too low. V-gene and J-gene trimming of TCR beta chains was associated with a missense DCLRE1C variant in a later genetic analysis, and the association was replicated in an independent cohort. Immune exposure information for the cohort was limited to CMV serostatus.

The library was made by the immunoSEQ multiplex PCR assay. For the multiplex PCR, a mixture combining 60 forward primers for TCR Vbeta segments and 13 reverse primers for TCR Jbeta segments was used. The CDR3 region of rearranged TCR beta genes was amplified from genomic DNA by a multiplex PCR assay. The Illumina HiSeq System was used to sequence the amplified TCR beta libraries as 87-base-pair reads. As for the authors' bioinformatics: Across the roughly 640 repertoires, a later analysis counted tens of millions of unique TCR beta chains, roughly 11 million of which were shared by at least two donors. A nearest-neighbor algorithm error-corrected the raw reads and collapsed the reads into unique sequences, merging closely related sequences to remove PCR and sequencing errors. V, D and J gene segments were assigned by aligning CDR3 sequences to IMGT reference sequences. For a sequence to be retained, a match of at least six nucleotides to both a V gene segment and a J gene segment was required. A rearrangement counted as productive if the CDR3 had no stop codons and remained in frame with V and J, and every other rearrangement counted as non-productive. CDR3 was defined by IMGT convention, running from the second conserved V-encoded cysteine to the conserved J-encoded phenylalanine. The earlier analysis of fewer than 700 of the donors excluded sequences that lacked an unambiguous match to a single V gene segment. An earlier analysis of several hundred of the donors called V segments functional above 56.7% productive rearrangements and segregating when the between-donor standard deviation exceeded 5%. A statistical classification framework was developed to diagnose cytomegalovirus status using the catalog of TCR beta chain sequences. V and J gene assignment, in a later analysis, came from comparing TCR nucleotide sequences with IMGT/GENE-DB human TR gene sequences. The TCRdist pipeline was used in a later analysis to assign CDR3 sequences and most-parsimonious VDJ recombination scenarios. A later analysis defined each TCR beta chain by its CDR3 amino acid sequence plus V-gene family, and excluded reads lacking a unique V-gene family. A later analysis removed nearly 600 highly shared, low-generation-probability nucleotide sequences to deal with suspected cross-contamination and a sequencing artifact. A later analysis calculated a clonal expansion index for each public chain from normalized within-repertoire ranks of inferred template counts. A later analysis computed generation probabilities with a VDJ recombination model fitted to out-of-frame rearrangements, and checked the results against IGoR. In a later analysis, TCR-TCR, TCR-HLA and TCR-CMV co-occurrence was scored with hypergeometric tests, and a repertoire-size bias correction was applied to TCR pairs. To estimate false discovery rates, a later analysis permuted the HLA or CMV assignments 20 times. In a later analysis, co-occurring TCRs were grouped using DBSCAN, and TCRdist sequence similarity was added for clustering within HLA-allele-positive subsets. Co-occurrence clustering excluded repertoires with fewer than 30,000 or more than 120,000 public chains, plus five with anomalous nucleotide sharing. TCRdb re-hosts the immuneACCESS table, in-frame sequences only. Its copies lack some clones; in the studies checked, an unresolved V gene accounts for under half of them, and the cause for the rest is not known. That table supplies the V and J calls and clone size; D and trimming were determined from the DNA. This sample has under 150,000 clones in its table, and roughly 80% of those were observed once. The ten largest clones take up more than 3% of the sample.

The origin of this receptor is a man younger than 45 in good health and CMV-seronegative. The chain is assembled from TRBV5-1 and TRBJ1-5, with TRBD1 as a weak D call on 6 bases. The sample taken for sequencing was PBMCs. The nucleotide sequence is given as TGCGCCAGCAGCTTACAGGGTTATAGCAATCAGCCCCAGCATTTT. This translates into CASSLQGYSNQPQHF.